The rows below give T cell receptor beta chains drawn from one sample of a study of shared T cell receptors in the human thymus. Measured with immunoSEQ multiplex PCR; TCRdb has only the in-frame clones, and not every one. The sample shows 540,000 or so clones, 75% to 80% of them seen only once. The sample also formed part of further work on human thymus T cells.

Material: thymocytes. These receptors originate from a boy under two years old with a congenital heart defect. The CDR3 runs from the conserved cysteine through the conserved F or W. A D gene is named only where the DNA matches it firmly. Expanded clones are given a class, and other clones once, few, many or no size at all.

d_call	v_call	j_call	clone_size	cdr3_nt	cdr3_aa
NA	TRBV10-3	TRBJ2-7	NA	TGTGCCATCAGTGAGTCTACCAGGGGCGGCGAGCAGTACTTC	CAISESTRGGEQYF
NA	TRBV6-1	TRBJ2-7	NA	TGTGCCAGCAGACCTGTAGGGAGGCTCTCCTACGAGCAGTACTTC	CASRPVGRLSYEQYF
NA	TRBV9	TRBJ2-7	NA	TGTGCCAGCAGCGTTGAGGGAGATGCCTACGAGCAGTACTTC	CASSVEGDAYEQYF
TRBD2	TRBV15	TRBJ2-1	NA	TGTGCCACCAGGGATAGACTAGCGGGAGGTTTTCCCTACAATGAGCAGTTCTTC	CATRDRLAGGFPYNEQFF
NA	TRBV5-1	TRBJ2-3	NA	TGCGCCAGCAGCTTGTTTCAGGGTTGGAATACGCAGTATTTT	CASSLFQGWNTQYF
NA	TRBV4-3	TRBJ2-7	NA	TGCGCCAGCAGCCAAGGAGGGGTGGGAGAGACAGGCTACGAGCAGTACTTC	CASSQGGVGETGYEQYF
NA	TRBV18	TRBJ1-3	NA	TGTGCCAGCTCACCGACGCCCTCGGGATACTCTGGAAACACCATATATTTT	CASSPTPSGYSGNTIYF
NA	TRBV5-1	TRBJ1-2	once	TGCGCCAGCAGCCCCGACCGACTCTATGGCTACACCTTC	CASSPDRLYGYTF
TRBD1	TRBV6-5	TRBJ1-5	NA	TGTGCCAGCCGGACAGGGGAGAATCAGCCCCAGCATTTT	CASRTGENQPQHF
TRBD1	TRBV7-9	TRBJ1-1	NA	TGTGCCAGCAGCCCACGGGACAGGGAAGGGACTGAAGCTTTCTTT	CASSPRDREGTEAFF
NA	TRBV7-2	TRBJ1-1	NA	TGTGCCAGCAGCTTAGTACATTCTGAAGCTTTCTTT	CASSLVHSEAFF
TRBD2	TRBV11-2	TRBJ2-7	NA	TGTGCCAGCAGCTTAGAAGGACTAGCGGCCTACGAGCAGTACTTC	CASSLEGLAAYEQYF
TRBD1	TRBV29-1	TRBJ1-2	NA	TGCAGCGTTGAAAAGACAGGGAGGTATGGCTACACCTTC	CSVEKTGRYGYTF
NA	TRBV15	TRBJ2-2	few	TGTGCCACCAGCAGAGATTATAGGGGGACACTATACACCGGGGAGCTGTTTTTT	CATSRDYRGTLYTGELFF
TRBD1	TRBV14	TRBJ2-7	NA	TGTGCCAGCAGCCGCTCGGGACAGGAGACCTACGAGCAGTACTTC	CASSRSGQETYEQYF
TRBD2	TRBV10-3	TRBJ2-7	NA	TGTGCCATCAGAGTGGGGGGAGCGGGAGGGTACGAGCAGTACTTC	CAIRVGGAGGYEQYF
NA	TRBV7-9	TRBJ1-1	NA	TGTGCCAGCAGCCCCGAGGAGTGGGCTTTCTTT	CASSPEEWAFF
TRBD2	TRBV12-5	TRBJ2-1	NA	TGTGCTAGTGTTCCCAAGGAGCGGGAGGTATGCAATGAGCAGTTCTTC	CASVPKEREVCNEQFF
TRBD1	TRBV4-3	TRBJ2-5	few	TGCGCCAGCAGCGACGTCCACAGGGGTAGAGAGACCCAGTACTTC	CASSDVHRGRETQYF
TRBD2	TRBV30	TRBJ2-7	NA	TGTGCCTGGAGTCGGGGTAGCGGCGAAGCGGGGGAGCAGTACTTC	CAWSRGSGEAGEQYF
TRBD2	TRBV7-9	TRBJ2-7	NA	TGTGCCAGCAGCCCGGGACTAGCGGAGTTCTACGAGCAGTACTTC	CASSPGLAEFYEQYF
NA	TRBV2	TRBJ1-5	NA	TGTGCCAGCAGGATAAGCGAGCCCCAGCATTTT	CASRISEPQHF
TRBD2	TRBV4-2	TRBJ2-1	NA	TGTGCCAGCAGCCAAGATAGGCGGGAGGACCGACTGACGGATGAGCAGTTCTTC	CASSQDRREDRLTDEQFF
NA	TRBV21-1	TRBJ1-1	NA	TGTGCCAGCAGCAAAGAGGTTATAGGGGAGGGGGCTGAAGCTTTCTTT	CASSKEVIGEGAEAFF
NA	TRBV21-1	TRBJ2-3	once	TGTGCCAGCAGCACTACCTACAGGGCTTTACCTCCCTCCCTAAGCACAGATACGCAGTATTTT	CASSTTYRALPPSLSTDTQYF
NA	TRBV7-7	TRBJ2-7	NA	TGTGCCAGCAGCTCTCGACAGCAACTGCCCTACGAGCAGTACTTC	CASSSRQQLPYEQYF
NA	TRBV5-1	TRBJ1-2	NA	TGCGCCAGCAGCTTGGAGGGTCGGGGGGCGAACTATGGCTACACCTTC	CASSLEGRGANYGYTF
TRBD2	TRBV10-2	TRBJ2-1	NA	TGCGCCAGCAGGTATAGCGGGAGGGACAATGAGCAGTTCTTC	CASRYSGRDNEQFF
TRBD2	TRBV9	TRBJ2-1	NA	TGTGCCAGCAGCGCGACTAGCGGGCGGTGGGGAAATCACAATGAGCAGTTCTTC	CASSATSGRWGNHNEQFF
NA	TRBV11-3	TRBJ2-1	NA	TGTGCCAGCAGCAAAAGCTGGACTGGCAATGAGCAGTTCTTC	CASSKSWTGNEQFF
NA	TRBV5-1	TRBJ2-7	NA	TGCGCCAGCAGGAGAAGCGGTTCGCGATATCCCTCCTACGAGCAGTACTTC	CASRRSGSRYPSYEQYF
TRBD2	TRBV7-8	TRBJ2-7	NA	TGTGCCAGCAGCTTAGTGGCTAGCGGGGGCGGGCGGGACGAGCAGTACTTC	CASSLVASGGGRDEQYF
NA	TRBV19	TRBJ1-5	NA	TGTGCCGCCCGTTGGGGGCCGGGTCAGCCCCAGCATTTT	CAARWGPGQPQHF
NA	TRBV16	TRBJ2-7	NA	TGTGCCAGCAAGCGAGGTAACCCCTACGAGCAGTACTTC	CASKRGNPYEQYF
TRBD2	TRBV6-1	TRBJ2-1	NA	TGTGCCAGCAGTGGTGGGGAGGGCCCCTTTTCCCCCAATGAGCAGTTCTTC	CASSGGEGPFSPNEQFF
NA	TRBV11-2	TRBJ1-3	NA	TGTGCCAGCAGCTTGGGGGGGCCGGAGAGTCGCTCTGGAAACACCATATATTTT	CASSLGGPESRSGNTIYF
NA	TRBV27	TRBJ1-1	NA	TGTGCCAGCAGTTCCGCGATCGACGGGACTGAAGCTTTCTTT	CASSSAIDGTEAFF
TRBD2	TRBV10-3	TRBJ2-1	NA	TGTGCCATCAGAGGAAAAGGGACTAGCGGTTACAATGAGCAGTTCTTC	CAIRGKGTSGYNEQFF
TRBD2	TRBV4-2	TRBJ2-7	NA	TGTGCCAGCAGCCATGGGACTAGCGGGAGGACCAACTCCTACGAGCAGTACTTC	CASSHGTSGRTNSYEQYF
TRBD2	TRBV5-1	TRBJ2-2	NA	TGCGCCAGCAGCCTTCCGGGACTAGAGAACACCGGGGAGCTGTTTTTT	CASSLPGLENTGELFF
TRBD1	TRBV5-1	TRBJ1-1	few	TGCGCCAGCAGCTTGCAGGACAGGGTTTTGAGCACTGAAGCTTTCTTT	CASSLQDRVLSTEAFF
NA	TRBV6-5	TRBJ2-5	NA	TGTGCCAGCAGTTCGGAGGGACCGGAGACCCAGTACTTC	CASSSEGPETQYF
TRBD1	TRBV6-5	TRBJ2-7	NA	TGTGCCAGCAGTTACAAAAGGGGGCTGGACGAGCAGTACTTC	CASSYKRGLDEQYF
TRBD1	TRBV7-9	TRBJ2-5	NA	TGTGCCAGCAGCTCGGACAGGGGGCGAGAGACCCAGTACTTC	CASSSDRGRETQYF
TRBD2	TRBV7-4	TRBJ2-5	NA	TGTGCCAGCAGCTTAATAGCGGGAGGGGAGGGTTTAAGCCAAGAGACCCAGTACTTC	CASSLIAGGEGLSQETQYF
TRBD2	TRBV7-2	TRBJ2-7	NA	TGTGCCAGCAGCTCTACCCCTATTTTAAGCGGGAGGGTCTACGAGCAGTACTTC	CASSSTPILSGRVYEQYF
TRBD2	TRBV4-2	TRBJ2-1	NA	TGTGCCAGCAGCCAAGGTCCCCGGGTAGCGGGAGAGGTCAATGAGCAGTTCTTC	CASSQGPRVAGEVNEQFF
TRBD1	TRBV6-1	TRBJ1-5	once	TGTGCCAGCAGTGAACGACAGGGGGATACCTTACCACCCCCCTTTCACCTTAGCAATCAGCCCCAGCATTTT	CASSERQGDTLPPPFHLSNQPQHF
NA	TRBV11-2	TRBJ2-7	NA	TGTGCCAGCAGCTTAGATAAGAGACTAGAGTACTACGAGCAGTACTTC	CASSLDKRLEYYEQYF
TRBD2	TRBV6-4	TRBJ2-1	once	TGTGCCAGCAGCGACGGGTCTACTAGCGGGAGTAAGAATGAGCAGTTCTTC	CASSDGSTSGSKNEQFF
TRBD2	TRBV7-2	TRBJ2-3	NA	TGTGCCAGCAGCAAATACCCAGAGCGGGAGGTTACTAGCACAGATACGCAGTATTTT	CASSKYPEREVTSTDTQYF
TRBD2	TRBV2	TRBJ2-1	NA	TGTGCCAGAGCTCCACTAGCGGGATACAATGAGCAGTTCTTC	CARAPLAGYNEQFF
TRBD2	TRBV5-1	TRBJ2-7	few	TGCGCCAGCAGCATTGGACTAGCGGGAGGAACCTACGAGCAGTACTTC	CASSIGLAGGTYEQYF
TRBD2	TRBV7-8	TRBJ2-1	NA	TGTGCCAGCAGAATAAAGACTAGCGCCTACAATGAGCAGTTCTTC	CASRIKTSAYNEQFF
TRBD2	TRBV9	TRBJ2-1	NA	TGTGCCAGCAGCCCCTGTCCCCGCGGGAGCGTTTGCAATGAGCAGTTCTTC	CASSPCPRGSVCNEQFF
NA	TRBV19	TRBJ2-3	few	TGTGCCAGTAGTATGGAGGGAGGGGGAGATACGCAGTATTTT	CASSMEGGGDTQYF
TRBD2	TRBV5-1	TRBJ2-2	once	TGCGCCAGCAGCACTACCGGGACTAGCGGGATTCTGAACACCGGGGAGCTGTTTTTT	CASSTTGTSGILNTGELFF
TRBD2	TRBV4-1	TRBJ2-7	few	TGCGCCAGCAGTCTCGGACTAGCGGGAGGAGGGTCGTACGAGCAGTACTTC	CASSLGLAGGGSYEQYF
NA	TRBV18	TRBJ2-7	NA	TGTGCCAGCTCACCAGGGGGCAGAGTCTACGAGCAGTACTTC	CASSPGGRVYEQYF
TRBD1	TRBV4-3	TRBJ2-2	NA	TGCGCCAGCAGCCAACGACAGGGACCCGGGGAGCTGTTTTTT	CASSQRQGPGELFF